This T cell receptor (beta chain) originates from a study of T cell responses to AZD1222 COVID-19 vaccine. Clones were read by immunoSEQ multiplex PCR, and TCRdb kept only the in-frame ones, dropping some. The table lists under 150,000 clones, 80% to 90% of them singletons. This CDR3 spans 12 amino acids. CDR1 and CDR2 from the germline V gene are SGHDN and FVKESK. V shed 4 bases and J shed 4 bases, with 8 bases lying between them. This sequence originates from an adult who received the AZD1222 COVID-19 vaccine. The specimen was peripheral blood, collected 28 days after the second AZD1222 dose. The J gene is TRBJ2-7, the V gene TRBV14; D gene ambiguous. The CDR3 protein is CASSLMGYEQYF. In nucleotides, the CDR3 is TGTGCCAGCAGCCTCATGGGTTACGAGCAGTACTTC.